Each of the 30 T cell receptor beta chains below was sequenced from the same sample in a study of T cell repertoires in cytomegalovirus infection (dated by TCRdb to between 2019 and 2020). Their specific antigens are unknown. These reads were obtained on an Illumina HiSeq 1500. Through fastp at Q25 and MiXCR, TCRdb rebuilt clones from the public reads, retaining in-frame beta chains. CDR3 protein duplicates are merged, each entry listing the most common genes and DNA. The sample has 380,000 or so distinct CDR3 sequences on record, roughly 34% of them singletons. The ten largest make up roughly 14% of the sample. According to the study, the label for this sample's treatment or condition signals: in vitro stimulation with specific CMV peptide epitopes to enrich CMV-specific T cells. This sample comprised cultured PBMCs, obtained from culture after CMV antigen stimulation. Source of these receptors: a human donor in good health (CMV status not recorded). Some clones in this sample may be carry-over from other donors' samples.

In this sample, this clonotype turned up a few times. This chain joins TRBV12-3 or TRBV12-4 and TRBJ2-5, with no clear D. Between the trimmed V and J ends, which lost 5 bases and 1 base, there was a span of 17 bases. CDR3 length equals 16 residues. The CDR3 DNA is TGTGCCAGCAGTCCGGAGTTGCGGACCCTCCAAGAGACCCAGTACTTC. This encodes CASSPELRTLQETQYF.

This clonotype has a handful of counts. J is TRBJ2-3 and V is TRBV6-2 or TRBV6-3; 14 bases align to TRBD2. V gave up 2 bases and J gave up 4 bases; unmatched junction bases: 5. Germline V gene lookup returns CDR1 MNHEY and CDR2 SVGEGT. CDR3 length: 17 residues. This CDR3 reads CASSYGTSGSLPDTQYF. The CDR3 DNA sequence: TGTGCCAGCAGTTACGGGACTAGCGGGAGTCTTCCAGATACGCAGTATTTT.

This clonotype was detected only a few times. This chain joins TRBV6-2 or TRBV6-3 and TRBJ2-3; a possible D gene is TRBD1 (5 bases). Germline V gene lookup returns CDR1 MNHEY and CDR2 SVGEGT. V gave up 6 bases and J gave up 3 bases, with 19 bases separating them. The CDR3 totals 16 residues. CDR3 residues: CASSRRQLDLTDTQYF. CDR3 bases: TGTGCCAGCAGCCGTCGACAGCTAGACTTAACAGATACGCAGTATTTT.

This clonotype was detected a few times. The chain combines TRBV9 with TRBJ2-1, with D perhaps matching TRBD2 (5 bases). CDR1 is SGDLS, CDR2 YYNGEE, per germline. Trimming left V 2 bases short and J 6 bases short, with 12 bases between. This CDR3 spans 14 amino acids. In nucleotides, the CDR3 is TGTGCCAGCAGCGTCAACCCAGAGGGCAATGAGCAGTTCTTC. This translates into CASSVNPEGNEQFF. Looking up the rest from reference TRBV9 and TRBJ2-1 gives the full variable domain: DSGVTQTPKHLITATGQRVTLRCSPRSGDLSVYWYQQSLDQGLQFLIQYYNGEERAKGNILERFSAQQFPDLHSELNLSSLELGDSALYFCASSVNPEGNEQFFGPGTRLTVL.

In its sample, this clonotype was seen a few times. The CDR3 nucleotides read TGCGCCAGCAGCCCCGACGGCGGTCTCACAGATACGCAGTATTTT. Protein sequence: CASSPDGGLTDTQYF. This rearrangement joins TRBV5-1 to TRBJ2-3, with D hard to call. The CDR3 length is 15 residues. The germline V and J ends were trimmed by 4 bases and 2 bases, with 14 bases remaining between them. In germline, CDR1 is SGHRS, CDR2 YFSETQ.

This chain links TRBV11-2 with TRBJ2-3, with TRBD1 as a possible D gene (6 bases). There are 15 residues in the CDR3. V was pared by 5 bases and J by 2 bases, with 14 bases between. Per germline, CDR1 SGHAT and CDR2 FQNNGV. The CDR3, as DNA: TGTGCCAGCAGCGAAGGGGGAGACAACACAGATACGCAGTATTTT. This codes for CASSEGGDNTDTQYF.

The genes are TRBV9 and TRBJ2-1, with D perhaps assigned TRBD1 or TRBD2 (5 bases each). Germline CDR1 SGDLS, CDR2 YYNGEE. This CDR3 is built from 13 residues. Trimming cost V 4 bases and J 7 bases, with 12 bases left between them. CDR3 DNA: TGTGCCAGCAGCCGACGAGGGGAAAATGAGCAGTTCTTC. Its protein product is CASSRRGENEQFF.

J is TRBJ2-6 and V is TRBV7-9, with a weak D call TRBD1 (5 bases). V was clipped by 5 bases and J by 0 bases, with 17 bases between them. Per germline, CDR1 SEHNR and CDR2 FQNEAQ (reference sequence). The CDR3 loop spans 18 amino acids. CDR3 loop: CASSPSTGSGSGANVLTF. The CDR3 nucleotides are TGTGCCAGCAGCCCCTCAACAGGTTCAGGCTCTGGGGCCAACGTCCTGACTTTC.

This clonotype was recorded a few times. The rearrangement joins TRBV29-1 to TRBJ2-7; 9 nucleotides align to TRBD2. J gave up 3 bases and V 4 bases, and 4 bases lay outside the gene matches. The CDR3 runs to 13 residues. Germline V gene lookup returns CDR1 SQVTM and CDR2 ANQGSEA. The CDR3 loop reads CSVGLAGFYEQYF. The CDR3 region has the DNA TGCAGCGTTGGGCTAGCGGGATTCTACGAGCAGTACTTC.

The sample holds one count of this clonotype. The chain recombines TRBV7-4 with TRBJ2-2; no clear D gene. With 5 bases removed from V and 5 bases from J, the gap between germline ends came to 12 bases. Looked up from germline, CDR1 is SGHVT and CDR2 is SQSDAQ. The CDR3 consists of 14 residues. The chain's CDR3 is CASSLNAETGELFF. CDR3 in DNA: TGTGCCAGCAGCCTCAATGCCGAAACCGGGGAGCTGTTTTTT.

The chain uses TRBV10-3 and TRBJ2-1, with D possibly matching TRBD2 (6 bases). The CDR3 covers 14 residues. Germline CDR1 reads ENHRY; CDR2 reads SYGVKD. The germline V and J ends were trimmed by 11 bases and 0 bases, with 14 bases remaining between them. The CDR3 region has the DNA TGTGCCCCTCGCGCGGGGAGCTCCTACAATGAGCAGTTCTTC. Protein product: CAPRAGSSYNEQFF.

This clonotype was detected a few times. This chain uses TRBV27 with TRBJ1-1; tentative D call: TRBD1 (5 bases). Trimming pared 4 bases from V and 4 bases from J, leaving 16 bases between. The CDR3 is made up of 15 amino acids. CDR1 is MNHEY and CDR2 is SMNVEV in the germline V gene (reference sequence). The CDR3 loop reads CASSSRAGTRTEAFF. DNA for the CDR3: TGTGCCAGCAGTTCCCGGGCAGGGACCCGCACTGAAGCTTTCTTT.

The chain is built from TRBV9 and TRBJ2-7; TRBD1 aligns across 9 bases. V lost 3 bases, J lost 4 bases, and 8 bases stayed unmatched. This CDR3 contains 15 residues. Germline V gene data show CDR1 as SGDLS and CDR2 as YYNGEE. This chain's CDR3 is CASSGLQGAGYEQYV. The CDR3 DNA reads as TGTGCCAGCAGCGGCCTACAGGGGGCTGGGTACGAGCAGTACGTC.

This clonotype was counted a single time. The genes are TRBV29-1 and TRBJ2-1, with D hard to call. V was pared by 4 bases and J by 6 bases, with 4 bases between. Germline V gives CDR1 SQVTM, CDR2 ANQGSEA. CDR3 length: 10 residues. The CDR3 is CSVGGNEQFF. The CDR3 DNA follows: TGCAGCGTTGGAGGCAATGAGCAGTTCTTC.

The chain has TRBV20-1 and TRBJ1-2, with no clear D. V was shortened by 0 bases and J by 4 bases, with 9 bases between the two germline ends. The germline CDR1 and CDR2 sequences are DFQATT and SNEGSKA (reference sequence). The CDR3 has 13 residues. The DNA of the CDR3 is TGCAGTGCTAGAGATATTGGCCTCTATGGCTACACCTTC. Amino acids: CSARDIGLYGYTF.

The V gene is TRBV28, the J gene TRBJ2-5; 9 nucleotides match TRBD2. Trimming removed 7 bases from V and 7 bases from J; junction bases left unmatched: 10. The germline CDR1 and CDR2 sequences are MDHEN and SYDVKM. This CDR3 has 14 amino acids. Here the CDR3 reads CASTLAAGGGTQYF. DNA for the CDR3: TGTGCCAGCACCCTGGCGGCGGGAGGGGGGACCCAGTACTTC.

V usage is TRBV12-5 and J usage is TRBJ2-1; D is unresolved. The germline V and J ends were trimmed by 7 bases and 6 bases, with 4 bases remaining between them. The germline V gene has CDR1 LGHNT and CDR2 FRNRAP. This CDR3 is built from 10 residues. The CDR3 region has the DNA TGTGCTAGTGCCATCAATGAGCAGTTCTTC. Translated: CASAINEQFF.

The V gene is TRBV11-2, the J gene TRBJ2-7, with D possibly being TRBD1 (6 bases). Germline V gene lookup returns CDR1 SGHAT and CDR2 FQNNGV. The V end was cut by 0 bases, the J end by 3 bases, with 9 bases between. The CDR3 extends over 14 amino acids. This chain's CDR3 is CASSLDGQRYEQYV. The CDR3 bases are TGTGCCAGCAGCTTAGACGGACAGCGCTACGAGCAGTACGTC.

This clonotype was observed a few times. The chain joins TRBV2 to TRBJ1-2; D may be TRBD1 (6 bases). Trimming shortened V by 7 bases and J by 6 bases, and 15 bases separated the two germline ends. CDR1 SNHLY and CDR2 FYNNEI come from the germline V gene. The CDR3 has 13 amino acids. CDR3 sequence: CASTGGPVHGYTF. The CDR3, as DNA: TGTGCCAGCACTGGGGGCCCGGTACATGGCTACACCTTC.

This clonotype has a handful of counts. This chain joins TRBV7-8 and TRBJ2-1; no clear D gene. Germline-derived CDR1 and CDR2 are SGHVS and FQNEAQ. V was cut by 6 bases and J by 9 bases, with 15 bases left in between. The CDR3 is 13 residues long. The CDR3, as DNA: TGTGCCAGCAGTGGTCCGGACGCGAGTGAGCAGTTCTTC. Its translation: CASSGPDASEQFF.

The genes are TRBV6-2 or TRBV6-3 and TRBJ2-1, with D uncertain. Trimming shortened V by 2 bases and J by 5 bases, and 4 bases separated the two germline ends. CDR1 and CDR2 (germline): MNHEY, SVGEGT. The CDR3 spans 12 residues. In DNA, the CDR3 is TGTGCCAGCAGTTACGCGCACAATGAGCAGTTCTTC. Residues: CASSYAHNEQFF.

In DNA form, the CDR3 reads TGTGCCAGCGGGATGGGCCCCAATTATCAGCCCCAGCATTTT. Encoded protein: CASGMGPNYQPQHF. This sequence joins TRBV12-3 or TRBV12-4 and TRBJ1-5; no clear D gene. V lost 8 bases and J 5 bases, leaving 16 bases between the germline ends. The CDR3 has 14 amino acids.

The chain joins TRBV7-6 to TRBJ1-1; 8 nucleotides align to TRBD1. This CDR3 spans 15 amino acids. V shed 5 bases, J shed 3 bases, and the junction held 8 bases outside the gene matches. CDR1 is SGHVS and CDR2 is FNYEAQ in the germline V gene. The CDR3 DNA reads as TGTGCCAGCAGCCCGGACAGGGCCGGGCACACTGAAGCTTTCTTT. Its protein product is CASSPDRAGHTEAFF. The variable domain in full, with the rest retrieved from reference TRBV7-6 and TRBJ1-1, is GAGVSQSPRYKVTKRGQDVALRCDPISGHVSLYWYRQALGQGPEFLTYFNYEAQQDKSGLPNDRFSAERPEGSISTLTIQRTEQRDSAMYRCASSPDRAGHTEAFFGQGTRLTVV.

This chain links TRBV6-1 with TRBJ2-5, with no clear D. This CDR3 spans 14 amino acids. CDR1 and CDR2 (germline): MNHNS, SASEGT. The V and J ends lost 1 base and 5 bases respectively, with 11 bases between them. The CDR3 DNA follows: TGTGCCAGCAGTGAAGACCAGGATAGGGAGACCCAGTACTTC. Translating gives CASSEDQDRETQYF.

This sequence joins TRBV27 and TRBJ2-1; 10 bases are shared with TRBD2. This CDR3 region has 14 residues. V shed 5 bases, J shed 8 bases, and the junction held 6 bases outside the gene matches. In germline, CDR1 is MNHEY, CDR2 SMNVEV (reference sequence). CDR3 loop: CASSGLAALDEQFF. CDR3 in DNA: TGTGCCAGCAGTGGACTAGCGGCATTGGATGAGCAGTTCTTC.

This clonotype occurred many times. The chain recombines TRBV30 with TRBJ1-5, with D perhaps matching TRBD1 (5 bases). This CDR3 spans 13 amino acids. Germline values: CDR1 GTSNPN, CDR2 SVGIG (reference sequence). Trimming removed 4 bases at V and 2 bases at J, with 9 bases between. The CDR3 reads CAWNGARNQPQHF. Written as DNA, the CDR3 is TGTGCCTGGAACGGGGCCCGCAATCAGCCCCAGCATTTT.

The table lists this clonotype with a few counts. The chain employs TRBV7-9 and TRBJ1-2; no firm D call. This CDR3 region has 16 residues. Germline values: CDR1 SEHNR, CDR2 FQNEAQ (reference sequence). V lost 4 bases to trimming and J lost 5 bases, with 20 bases between them. The CDR3 region is CASSSILKTHGYGYTF. CDR3 coding DNA: TGTGCCAGCAGCTCCATACTAAAGACTCATGGTTATGGCTACACCTTC. Full variable domain (remainder filled in from reference TRBV7-9 and TRBJ1-2): DTGVSQNPRHKITKRGQNVTFRCDPISEHNRLYWYRQTLGQGPEFLTYFQNEAQLEKSRLLSDRFSAERPKGSFSTLEIQRTEQGDSAMYLCASSSILKTHGYGYTFGSGTRLTVV.

This clonotype was seen many times. The gene calls are TRBV28 and TRBJ1-2, with no clear D. CDR3 size: 14 residues. Trimming pared 3 bases from V and 4 bases from J, leaving 12 bases between. Germline V gene lookup returns CDR1 MDHEN and CDR2 SYDVKM. In nucleotides, the CDR3 is TGTGCCAGCAGTTTCATGATTTCTTCCTATGGCTACACCTTC. Protein product: CASSFMISSYGYTF.

The chain joins TRBV12-3 or TRBV12-4 to TRBJ2-3; TRBD2 might be the D (7 bases). Deletions cut 9 bases from V and 2 bases from J, with 15 bases between. The CDR3 is 14 residues long. CDR3 sequence reads: CASVRGGATDTQYF. CDR3 nucleotides: TGTGCCAGTGTGAGGGGGGGGGCCACAGATACGCAGTATTTT.

There are many counts of this clonotype. This chain uses TRBV6-1 with TRBJ2-5; the D gene is possibly TRBD2 (6 bases). CDR1 and CDR2 (germline): MNHNS, SASEGT. CDR3 length: 14 amino acids. V was pared by 6 bases and J by 5 bases, with 16 bases between. In nucleotides, the CDR3 is TGTGCCAGCAGGGGTCCTAGCGACTACGAGACCCAGTACTTC. The encoded protein is CASRGPSDYETQYF.